This T cell receptor (beta chain) came from a study of cytomegalovirus exposure and HLA in healthy donors. This clone was recorded once. V was clipped by 5 bases and J by 3 bases, with 11 bases between them. The length of the CDR3 is 14 residues. Germline CDR1 MNHEY, CDR2 SVGAGI. Primers included in the PCR were 60 Vbeta and 13 Jbeta primers. Repertoires were generated with immunoSEQ multiplex PCR, while TCRdb's copy carries only in-frame clones and drops some. The table includes under 80,000 clones, about 65% detected once. The chain couples TRBV6-5 to TRBJ2-1; no reliable D call. The source material was PBMCs. This sequence originates from a woman under 40 in good health and CMV-seronegative. This CDR3 is CASSESHNYNEQFF. DNA of the CDR3: TGTGCCAGCAGTGAATCACACAACTACAATGAGCAGTTCTTC.